This T cell receptor beta chain was obtained from a study of shared clonotypes between healthy human individuals (dated by TCRdb to about 2020). A note on the overall study: The cohort comprised two women and three men aged 18 to 49 years. Per donor, three plates each were used for CD4 naive and CD4 memory, two for CD8 naive, and one for CD8 memory. The study deeply sequenced blood TCR repertoires of five healthy adults to estimate repertoire size and the extent of clonotype sharing between individuals. To increase sequencing depth and limit assay-specific biases, TCR repertoire library preparation and sequencing were carried out by different laboratories using diverse techniques. Leukapheresis yielded between about 0.94 and 8.9 billion PBMCs per donor.

Of note for this clone: Its specific antigen is unknown. No much larger clone exists at a distance of one base, and base qualities are not known.

CDR1 and CDR2 (SGHRS, YFSETQ) derive from the germline V gene. V drops 3 bases and J drops 0 bases, leaving 7 bases in between. The CDR3 covers 13 residues, taking in both the cysteine and the phenylalanine. CDR3 DNA only is kept here, 39 bases in frame from base 1. What the study reported, not specific to this receptor: Across a handful of donors, roughly 5% of naive CD4, around 3.5% of naive CD8, about 2.3% of memory CD4, and about 0.44% of memory CD8 clonotypes were shared. Clonotypes shared by all four sorted-subset donors showed higher generation probabilities than non-shared clonotypes. Rarefaction of sorted-subset datasets indicated incomplete sequencing despite the large sequencing depth. Naive subsets generally had larger estimated clonotype richness than memory subsets did. The genetic and exposure-history diversity represented was limited by the small number of donors. Only blood was sampled, and tissue TCR repertoires likely differ from those in blood. Pairwise subsampling led to the expectation that sequencing depth would affect the degree of clonotype sharing among donors.

TCR CDR3 regions were amplified from genomic DNA by multiplex PCR using the deep immunoSEQ assay. Extracted genomic DNA from each cell subset was spread evenly across all wells of several immunoSEQ 96-well plates, with each plate serving as a replicate. For sorted subsets, each replicate PCR was loaded with 200 ng genomic DNA, equivalent to 30,000 to 35,000 T cell genomes. The purified libraries were quantified using a Qubit 3.0 fluorometer, sized with a Bioanalyzer 2100, and then quantified again using the KAPA Library Quantification kit. Every immunoSEQ 96-well plate was sequenced on a dedicated single-read 150-cycle Illumina NextSeq 550 flow cell. The authors processed their data as follows. Because only junctional sequences without quality scores were contained in the immunoSEQ output, filtering matching that applied to full-length reads could not be performed. To assign V/J genes and CDR3, sequences were annotated against IMGT germline references using PyIR, a Python wrapper for IgBLAST v1.9. Reads were filtered out if the reads had weak V/J assignments (E-value above 1e-6), no CDR3, stop codons, out-of-frame junctions, or ambiguous translated residues. V3J clonotypes were defined as sequences sharing an identical inferred V gene, J gene, and CDR3 amino acid sequence. The percentage overlap between two repertoires was calculated by dividing the number of shared unique clonotypes by the size of the smaller repertoire. Repertoire richness was assessed with RTK rarefaction, the Chao1 estimator, and Recon v2.1 estimates of unobserved clonotypes. Generation probabilities were computed with OLGA for all TCRbeta clonotypes obtained by the gDNA method from a few donors. This immuneACCESS table, as held by TCRdb, lists in-frame sequences with V and J called but not all clones. Of the missing ones, under half trace to an unresolved V gene in checked studies; the others have no known cause. That table gives V, J and clone size, and the DNA gave D and trimming. The sample data list more than 1.2 million clones, and about 98.5% of these were observed just once. Over 0.3% of the sample is held by the ten biggest clonotypes.

Donors were healthy HIV-negative adults with no recently reported acute infections or vaccinations. Only Caucasian adults living in Nashville, Tennessee, USA were represented among the donors. CD4+ T cells were enriched by magnetic negative selection, after which naive cells were positively selected on CD45RA and the negative fraction was taken as the memory subset. After blood collection by leukapheresis, PBMCs were isolated using Ficoll-Histopaque density gradient centrifugation and then cryopreserved in the vapor phase of liquid nitrogen. Analytical flow cytometry was used to check the purity and quantity of every magnetically sorted T cell population. Each sorted fraction had its genomic DNA isolated and then quantified by UV absorbance on a Nanodrop 2000c.

The sequence was obtained from a man under 40 in good health. Sample: naive CD4+ T cells sorted from blood. The meaning of the sample's cell subset or site label: CD45RA+ positively selected. This chain is built from TRBV5-1 and TRBJ2-7, with no reliable assignment of the D segment. This receptor has the CDR3 CASSSGRSYEQYF. The DNA is TGCGCCAGCAGCTCCGGACGCTCCTACGAGCAGTACTTC.